The T cell receptor (beta chain) described here comes from a study of CD8+ T cells in alopecia areata. Study-level results: Mice showed TCR sharing more clearly than patients did, possibly owing to HLA.

Germline V gene lookup returns CDR1 MGHRA and CDR2 YSYEKL. This CDR3 comprises 13 residues. Trimming cost V 1 base and J 2 bases, with 5 bases left between them. Extraction of RNA preceded its reverse transcription into cDNA, which served as the sequencing template. Clones were sequenced by immunoSEQ multiplex PCR, and TCRdb holds only the in-frame ones, with some missing. The sample includes 90,000 to 150,000 clones, over 60% of them seen just once. Regarding this clone: Its antigen remains unidentified. Within the sample, other DNA sequences also encode this same CDR3.

PBMC-derived CD4+ and CD8+ T cells were sorted. The material sequenced was CD4+ T cells sorted from blood. The receptor was isolated from a human donor in good health. V and J are TRBV4-1 and TRBJ2-5; D is undetermined. Here the CDR3 reads CASSQGTQETQYF. CDR3 bases: TGCGCCAGCAGCCAAGGCACTCAAGAGACCCAGTACTTC.